The sequence of this T cell receptor beta chain was determined in a study of T cell responses to AZD1222 COVID-19 vaccine. Points from the study as a whole: Spike-specific TCRs gained breadth and depth after people received two AZD1222 doses. Donors, mostly white British, included more females; clonal diversity was possibly underestimated. Among AZD1222 vaccinees, only 5 to 7 were seropositive at baseline.

Sequencing used immunoSEQ multiplex PCR; TCRdb keeps in-frame clones, though not all of them. The sample shows approximately 150,000 clones, approximately 93% of them seen only once. With respect to this clone: Its specificity is not known.

Between the trimmed V and J ends, which lost 0 bases and 0 bases, there was a span of 6 bases. Germline V lookup: CDR1 SGHRS, CDR2 YFSETQ. The CDR3 covers 14 residues. This material consisted of peripheral blood, taken on day 0 of MenACWY control vaccination. V is TRBV5-1 and J is TRBJ2-5; D is ambiguous. The TCR sequence derives from an adult in good health. The CDR3 DNA is TGCGCCAGCAGCTTGGGAGCAGACCAAGAGACCCAGTACTTC. Amino acid sequence: CASSLGADQETQYF.